The 9 T cell receptor beta chains given below trace back to one sample, sequenced in a study of blood T cell repertoires in COVID-19. The method was immunoSEQ multiplex PCR; TCRdb's version includes in-frame clones alone and lacks a portion of them. In the table there are about 52,000 clones, about 90% of which are singletons. Input material: peripheral blood. The receptors stem from a human donor in a cohort sampled during active COVID-19.

The rearrangement joins TRBV10-2 to TRBJ2-7, with TRBD2 matching 7 bases. With 2 bases clipped from V and 4 bases from J, the junction kept 14 bases outside the gene matches. Germline loops: CDR1 WSHSY, CDR2 SAAADI. The CDR3 extends over 17 amino acids. CDR3 sequence: CASSENPGLSGKYEQYF. In DNA form, the CDR3 reads TGCGCCAGCAGTGAGAACCCGGGACTAAGCGGGAAGTACGAGCAGTACTTC.

The chain joins TRBV3-1 (or the pseudogene TRBV3-2) to TRBJ2-1, with 8 nucleotides matching TRBD2. The V and J ends lost 0 bases and 3 bases, in that order; junction bases with no gene match: 7. In germline, CDR1 is LGHDT, CDR2 YNNKEL (reference sequence). The CDR3 runs 17 residues. The CDR3 bases are TGTGCCAGCAGCCAAGATCGAGCGGGAGCGGACTACAATGAGCAGTTCTTC. Translation gives CASSQDRAGADYNEQFF.

The chain employs TRBV7-8 and TRBJ2-2, with 9 nucleotides matching TRBD2. After removal of 5 bases from V and 6 bases from J, the junction contained 10 bases not matched to a gene. The CDR3 runs to 16 residues. CDR1 is SGHVS, CDR2 FQNEAQ, per germline. The DNA for the CDR3 is TGTGCCAGCAGCCCAGTGGTAGCGGGAGTTTCCGGGGAGCTGTTTTTT. It yields the protein CASSPVVAGVSGELFF.

The rearrangement links TRBV7-8 to TRBJ1-3, with D unclear. CDR1 and CDR2 from the germline V gene are SGHVS and FQNEAQ. Trimming took 0 bases from V and 0 from J, leaving 6 bases between them. This CDR3 region has 15 residues. In nucleotides, the CDR3 is TGTGCCAGCAGCTTAGCTTTCGGCTCTGGAAACACCATATATTTT. This sequence encodes CASSLAFGSGNTIYF.

This clone turned up a few times. J is TRBJ2-3 and V is TRBV5-1; 7 bases match TRBD2. The trim removed 1 base at V and 0 bases at J, leaving 5 bases unmatched. The CDR3 is 16 residues long. Germline CDR1 SGHRS, CDR2 YFSETQ. This CDR3 is CASSLKGGGSTDTQYF. The CDR3 DNA reads TGCGCCAGCAGCTTGAAGGGCGGGGGTAGCACAGATACGCAGTATTTT. The variable domain in full, with the rest retrieved from reference TRBV5-1 and TRBJ2-3, is KAGVTQTPRYLIKTRGQQVTLSCSPISGHRSVSWYQQTPGQGLQFLFEYFSETQRNKGNFPGRFSGRQFSNSRSEMNVSTLELGDSALYLCASSLKGGGSTDTQYFGPGTRLTVL.

This chain connects TRBV14 to TRBJ1-6; D may be TRBD1 (5 bases). Germline values: CDR1 SGHDN, CDR2 FVKESK. Trimming removed 3 bases at V and 2 bases at J, with 5 bases between. This CDR3 is 14 amino acids long. The CDR3 region is CASSQTAYNSPLHF. The CDR3 DNA follows: TGTGCCAGCAGCCAGACAGCCTATAATTCACCCCTCCACTTT.

This clone has just a few counts. The chain combines TRBV11-1 with TRBJ2-7; 12 bases match TRBD2. The CDR3 runs 15 residues. J gave up 1 base and V 5 bases, and 3 bases lay outside the gene matches. Germline V gives CDR1 SGHAT, CDR2 FQDESV (reference sequence). CDR3 region: CASSGGLAGSYEQYF. The DNA for the CDR3 is TGTGCCAGCAGCGGAGGACTAGCGGGATCCTACGAGCAGTACTTC.

The chain has TRBV11-2 and TRBJ2-3, with TRBD2 matching over 9 bases. The V gene end was trimmed by 0 bases and the J gene end by 5 bases; junction bases not matched to a gene: 9. CDR3 length equals 17 residues. CDR1 is SGHAT and CDR2 is FQNNGV in the germline V gene. The DNA for the CDR3 is TGTGCCAGCAGCTTAGACTGGGCGGGAGGGCCTGAAGATACGCAGTATTTT. It encodes CASSLDWAGGPEDTQYF.

This clone was seen a single time. This rearrangement joins TRBV19 to TRBJ1-1; 11 positions match TRBD1. The CDR3 totals 16 residues. CDR1 and CDR2 from the germline V gene are LNHDA and SQIVND (reference sequence). V was pared by 4 bases and J by 7 bases, with 11 bases of the junction left unmatched. The CDR3, as DNA: TGTGCCAGTAGTAGAGGACAGGGGGCGGGTAGAGGTGAAGCTTTCTTT. Encoded protein: CASSRGQGAGRGEAFF.